This T cell receptor beta chain was found in a study of T cell responses to AZD1222 COVID-19 vaccine (dated by TCRdb to about 2021). In the study overall: TCR sequencing covered approximately 230 trial participants: 200 to 220 given two doses of AZD1222 and 26 given two doses of MenACWY control vaccine. Enrollment into the trials was organized by age into subgroups of 18-55, 56-69 and 70-plus years, and those subgroups contained approximately 160, 26 and 62 TCR-sequenced participants, respectively.

Findings and caveats that apply to the study as a whole: The 56-69-year group was small, and its depth increase did not reach significance, likely because of low power. Nearly half of unique spike-specific TCRs reportedly recognized epitopes outside regions mutated in the B.1.351 and B.1.1.7 variants. Most participants were white British and females outnumbered males, and the authors suggested that clonal diversity may have been underestimated. A significant rise in spike-specific TCR breadth and depth was observed after two AZD1222 doses relative to day 0 and relative to MenACWY recipients. No day 14 peak-response samples were available, so repertoires were characterized only after the peak T cell response. Only a handful of AZD1222 recipients were SARS-CoV-2 seropositive at baseline, limiting conclusions about previously exposed vaccinees. The whole spike protein was spanned by vaccine-associated CD4 TCRs, and dominant responses were seen in regions 160-218 and 743-854.

The CDR3 regions of human TCRbeta chains were analyzed by immunosequencing. The original pipeline was this. Repertoire TCRs were checked for matches against a reference library of SARS-CoV-2-specific TCRs that had been generated using the MIRA antigen-specificity platform. Breadth was defined as the fraction of unique TCRs that were SARS-CoV-2-associated, and depth was defined as the fraction of total T cells that were SARS-CoV-2-associated. Each spike-specific TCR was assigned to its reactive spike region and to a CD4 or CD8 class using the MIRA data. Log10-transformed breadth and depth values were compared by one-way ANOVA with Sidak's multiple comparisons tests. This is the immuneACCESS table as TCRdb keeps it, with only in-frame sequences that have V and J called. A part of the clones is gone; compared with another copy, unresolved V genes explain less than half, and the rest is unexplained. The V and J calls and clone size come from that table; D and trimming were worked out from the DNA. Present in this sample are under 70,000 clones, nearly 80% of which were seen just once. The ten largest make up 5% of the sample.

V was cut back by 7 bases and J by 1 base, leaving a gap of 10 bases between them. The germline V gene gives CDR1 as MRHNA and CDR2 as SNTAGT. The CDR3 measures 13 amino acids from cysteine to phenylalanine. Only the CDR3 part of the read is kept: 39 bases, read in frame from the first base. The time point label corresponds to: about 28 days (+/-7) after the second vaccine dose. AZD1222 recipients given second doses at about 4 weeks or at about 12 weeks were pooled, since spike-specific TCR depth and breadth were not found to differ between the two schedules. The vaccinee samples were drawn from two UK trials, COV001 and COV002, one of which was a single-blind randomized controlled phase 2/3 trial testing AZD1222 (ChAdOx1 nCoV-19) in healthy adults. For TCRbeta chain sequencing, PBMC samples were collected from trial participants at day 0 and at day 28 after the second dose. Concerning this clone itself: It has no known antigen specificity. No much larger clonotype is one base removed from it; base qualities were not supplied.

The chain uses TRBV6-4 and TRBJ1-1; perhaps TRBD1 is the D gene, with 5 bases matching. This sequence was found in an adult who received the AZD1222 COVID-19 vaccine. The sample here was peripheral blood, taken 28 days after the second AZD1222 dose. This receptor carries the CDR3 CASKGTGNTEAFF. Here is the DNA: TGTGCCAGCAAGGGGACGGGGAACACTGAAGCTTTCTTT.